The entry that follows covers one T cell receptor beta chain sequence. The data derive from a study of T cell changes during pregnancy in multiple sclerosis. Repertoires were generated with immunoSEQ multiplex PCR, while TCRdb's copy carries only in-frame clones and drops some. This repertoire shows approximately 14,000 clones, 85% to 95% found once; its top ten account for approximately 2.6%. In germline, CDR1 is LGHNA, CDR2 YSLEER. Trimming removed 0 bases from V and 6 bases from J, with 12 bases in between. This CDR3 comprises 16 residues. The starting material was peripheral blood, obtained in the second trimester of pregnancy. This chain connects TRBV4-3 to TRBJ1-6, with no clear D. The sequence came from a female donor in good health, enrolled as a control in a pregnancy study. This CDR3 is CASSQDHRASNSPLHF. In DNA form, the CDR3 reads TGCGCCAGCAGCCAAGATCATAGAGCGTCTAATTCACCCCTCCACTTT.